These 2 T cell receptor beta chains share one sample of origin, sequenced in a study of early T cells in non-severe SARS-CoV-2 infection. A single record per CDR3 protein comes from TCRdb applying MiXCR to the 5' RACE reads. The sample has around 60,000 distinct CDR3 sequences, about 12% seen once; the top ten hold 7.5% to 10%. The sample was whole blood. The receptors originated from an adult who was a healthcare worker with PCR-confirmed SARS-CoV-2 infection or an uninfected control (not recorded which).

In this sample, this clonotype turned up a few times. The chain couples TRBV29-1 to TRBJ1-3; D gene unclear. Germline CDR1 reads SQVTM; CDR2 reads ANQGSEA. Trimming removed 6 bases from V and 0 bases from J, with 12 bases in between. The CDR3 is made up of 14 amino acids. DNA of the CDR3: TGCAGCGTGCGGGAACAAGACTCTGGAAACACCATATATTTT. Translation gives CSVREQDSGNTIYF. Filled out from reference TRBV29-1 and TRBJ1-3, the complete variable domain reads SAVISQKPSRDICQRGTSLTIQCQVDSQVTMMFWYRQQPGQSLTLIATANQGSEATYESGFVIDKFPISRPNLTFSTLTVSNMSPEDSSIYLCSVREQDSGNTIYFGEGSWLTVV.

The V call is TRBV4-3, the J call TRBJ2-3; 7 bases line up with TRBD2. V shed 2 bases and J 8 bases; nucleotides not matched to a gene: 4. The length of the CDR3 is 13 residues. Germline-derived CDR1 and CDR2 are LGHNA and YSLEER. The CDR3: CASSQKGRATQYF. DNA for the CDR3: TGCGCCAGCAGCCAAAAGGGGAGGGCTACGCAGTATTTT.